The present TCR beta chain was sequenced within a study of blood T cell repertoires in COVID-19. At the level of the study: The United States, Italy and Spain supplied acute and convalescent COVID-19 samples. Sources were T cells, B-cell-depleted T cells, or PBMCs; the material itself was cDNA or gDNA.

This clone has only one observation. Original handling: For nucleated cells, counts were estimated from reference gene primer amplification. TCRdb's table, derived via immunoSEQ multiplex PCR, lists solely in-frame clones and lacks some. V, J and clone size were drawn from that table, and D and trimming were deduced from the DNA. The repertoire holds 130,000 or so clones, around 89% seen once, with 7.6% in the top ten. Trimming removed 4 bases from V and 0 bases from J, with 10 bases in between. Germline V gene data show CDR1 as SGHAT and CDR2 as FQNNGV. This CDR3 contains 15 residues. The TCR comes from a man aged 50 or older with acute or convalescent COVID-19. The genes are TRBV11-2 and TRBJ2-1; TRBD2 might be the D (6 bases). The sequenced sample was peripheral blood. CDR3 in amino acids: CASSSTSSSYNEQFF. Written as DNA, the CDR3 is TGTGCCAGCAGCTCCACTAGCAGCTCCTACAATGAGCAGTTCTTC.